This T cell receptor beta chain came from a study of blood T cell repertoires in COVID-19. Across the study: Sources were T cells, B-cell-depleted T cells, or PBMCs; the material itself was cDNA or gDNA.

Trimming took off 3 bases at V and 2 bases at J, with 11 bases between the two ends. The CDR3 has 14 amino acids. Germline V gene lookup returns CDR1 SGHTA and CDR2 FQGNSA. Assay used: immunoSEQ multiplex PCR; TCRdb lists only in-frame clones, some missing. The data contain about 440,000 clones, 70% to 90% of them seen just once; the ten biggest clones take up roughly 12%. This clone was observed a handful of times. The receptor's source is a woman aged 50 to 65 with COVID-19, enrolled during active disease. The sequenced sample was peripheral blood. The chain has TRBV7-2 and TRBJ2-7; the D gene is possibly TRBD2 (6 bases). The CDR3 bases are TGTGCCAGCAGCTTCAATAGCGGCCCCTACGAGCAGTACTTC. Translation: CASSFNSGPYEQYF.